These 22 T cell receptor beta chains came from one sample sequenced in a study of blood T cell repertoires in COVID-19. Measured with immunoSEQ multiplex PCR; TCRdb has only the in-frame clones, and not every one. The sample gives approximately 210,000 clones, about 90% of which show up once; approximately 1.2% is in the top ten. The sample was peripheral blood. Receptor source: a young man with acute or convalescent COVID-19.

The V and J genes are TRBV7-9 and TRBJ2-6; D gene ambiguous. V lost 2 bases, J lost 6 bases, and 8 bases lay in between. Per germline, CDR1 SEHNR and CDR2 FQNEAQ (reference sequence). The CDR3 consists of 14 residues. In nucleotides, the CDR3 is TGTGCCAGCAGCTTACCCCCCCAGGCCAACGTCCTGACTTTC. Translation: CASSLPPQANVLTF.

This sequence joins TRBV7-2 and TRBJ1-1; possible D gene TRBD1, 5 bases. Deletions cut 4 bases from V and 3 bases from J, with 15 bases between. Per germline, CDR1 SGHTA and CDR2 FQGNSA. This CDR3 contains 15 residues. CDR3 sequence: CASSSYFGGDTEAFF. The CDR3 nucleotides read TGTGCCAGCAGCTCTTATTTCGGGGGGGACACTGAAGCTTTCTTT.

This clone was detected only a few times. V gene TRBV25-1 combines with J gene TRBJ2-1, with 9 bases identical to TRBD2. J gave up 4 bases and V 5 bases, and 6 bases lay outside the gene matches. The CDR3 is 15 residues long. The germline CDR1 and CDR2 sequences are MGHDK and SYGVNS. This CDR3 is CASSKAGGGYNEQFF. The CDR3 DNA follows: TGTGCCAGCAGTAAAGCGGGGGGAGGTTACAATGAGCAGTTCTTC. Filled out from reference TRBV25-1 and TRBJ2-1, the complete variable domain reads EADIYQTPRYLVIGTGKKITLECSQTMGHDKMYWYQQDPGMELHLIHYSYGVNSTEKGDLSSESTVSRIRTEHFPLTLESARPSHTSQYLCASSKAGGGYNEQFFGPGTRLTVL.

The chain couples TRBV7-8 to TRBJ2-1; 8 nucleotides align to TRBD1. Germline-derived CDR1 and CDR2 are SGHVS and FQNEAQ. There are 16 residues in the CDR3. J gave up 5 bases and V 2 bases, and 8 bases lay outside the gene matches. CDR3 amino acids: CASSLKYQGANNEQFF. The CDR3 bases are TGTGCCAGCAGCTTAAAGTATCAGGGGGCGAACAATGAGCAGTTCTTC.

The J gene is TRBJ1-6, the V gene TRBV5-1, with D maybe TRBD1 (5 bases). The germline V gene has CDR1 SGHRS and CDR2 YFSETQ. The CDR3 spans 14 residues. The V and J ends lost 4 bases and 7 bases respectively, with 12 bases between them. The CDR3 protein is CASSPQGFNSPLHF. For the CDR3, the DNA is TGCGCCAGCAGCCCTCAGGGTTTCAATTCACCCCTCCACTTT. The full variable domain, its missing parts supplied by reference TRBV5-1 and TRBJ1-6, is KAGVTQTPRYLIKTRGQQVTLSCSPISGHRSVSWYQQTPGQGLQFLFEYFSETQRNKGNFPGRFSGRQFSNSRSEMNVSTLELGDSALYLCASSPQGFNSPLHFGNGTRLTVT.

This clone was counted a single time. The rearrangement joins TRBV12-5 to TRBJ2-1; 9 bases line up with TRBD2. V gave up 1 base and J gave up 4 bases; unmatched junction bases: 2. CDR3 length equals 15 residues. Germline values: CDR1 LGHNT, CDR2 FRNRAP. CDR3 bases: TGTGCTAGTGGTTTGGGACTAGCGGAGTACAATGAGCAGTTCTTC. Its protein product is CASGLGLAEYNEQFF.

This clone was seen just once. This chain joins TRBV28 and TRBJ1-1; D gene ambiguous. CDR1 and CDR2 from the germline V gene are MDHEN and SYDVKM. V lost 7 bases and J 8 bases, leaving 11 bases between the germline ends. This CDR3 has 11 amino acids. The CDR3 region is CASTRGQEAFF. In nucleotides, the CDR3 is TGTGCCAGCACCCGCGGTCAGGAAGCTTTCTTT.

This CDR3 is CASLDRGRNTQYF. The CDR3 region has the DNA TGTGCCAGCCTAGACAGGGGCAGAAATACGCAGTATTTT. The chain uses TRBV28 and TRBJ2-3; 8 nucleotides match TRBD1. Germline V lookup: CDR1 MDHEN, CDR2 SYDVKM. CDR3 length: 13 residues. With 8 bases clipped from V and 7 bases from J, the junction kept 8 bases outside the gene matches.

This clone has just one count. This chain joins TRBV15 and TRBJ2-1; the match to TRBD2 covers 10 bases. The length of the CDR3 is 17 residues. The ends lost 0 bases at V and 10 bases at J; junction bases unmatched: 12. CDR1 and CDR2 (germline): LNHNV, YYDKDF (reference sequence). The CDR3 nucleotides are TGTGCCACCAGCAGAGATCTTTTTCGGCTAGCGGGAGTCGAGCAGTTCTTC. Its protein is CATSRDLFRLAGVEQFF.

The chain links TRBV6-5 to TRBJ1-1, with TRBD1 matching over 8 bases. V lost 8 bases to trimming and J lost 4 bases; unmatched junction nucleotides: 12. The germline CDR1 and CDR2 sequences are MNHEY and SVGAGI. This CDR3 region has 15 residues. The CDR3 bases are TGTGCCAGCCATCAAATGGACAGGGACGGCACTGAAGCTTTCTTT. It is translated as CASHQMDRDGTEAFF.

This chain links TRBV6-6 with TRBJ2-3; TRBD2 matches at 8 bases. CDR3 size: 15 residues. V shed 3 bases and J 4 bases; nucleotides not matched to a gene: 6. CDR1 MNHNY and CDR2 SVGAGI come from the germline V gene (reference sequence). The CDR3 here is CASSYTSGEADTQYF. The CDR3 nucleotides read TGTGCCAGCAGTTATACTAGCGGAGAGGCAGATACGCAGTATTTT.

V gene TRBV28 combines with J gene TRBJ2-7; tentative D call: TRBD1 (6 bases). Germline CDR1 and CDR2: MDHEN and SYDVKM. The CDR3 is made up of 13 amino acids. Trimming took 6 bases from V and 6 from J, leaving 15 bases between them. CDR3 DNA: TGTGCCAGCAGGGGAACAGGGTTCGGCGAGCAGTACTTC. Its protein is CASRGTGFGEQYF.

The V call is TRBV2, the J call TRBJ1-1; D is ambiguous. Per germline, CDR1 SNHLY and CDR2 FYNNEI. V gave up 8 bases and J gave up 5 bases, with 18 bases separating them. The CDR3 sequence is 14 residues long. The DNA for the CDR3 is TGTGCCAGCCGAAATTCAGTCGAGACAACTGAAGCTTTCTTT. It codes for CASRNSVETTEAFF. Drawing the rest from reference TRBV2 and TRBJ1-1, the complete variable domain is EPEVTQTPSHQVTQMGQEVILRCVPISNHLYFYWYRQILGQKVEFLVSFYNNEISEKSEIFDDQFSVERPDGSNFTLKIRSTKLEDSAMYFCASRNSVETTEAFFGQGTRLTVV.

This chain links TRBV6-5 with TRBJ1-3; no firm D call. CDR3 length: 11 amino acids. CDR1 is MNHEY, CDR2 SVGAGI, per germline. The germline V and J ends were trimmed by 8 bases and 9 bases, with 11 bases remaining between them. The CDR3 loop reads CASEGLSTIYF. DNA of the CDR3: TGTGCCAGCGAGGGATTGAGCACCATATATTTT.

The chain has TRBV12-3 or TRBV12-4 and TRBJ2-5; D call uncertain. V was pared by 1 base and J by 4 bases, with 7 bases between. The CDR3 loop spans 13 amino acids. CDR3 sequence reads: CASSLGSGETQYF. The CDR3 DNA follows: TGTGCCAGCAGTTTAGGGTCGGGAGAGACCCAGTACTTC.

The count of this clone is one. The V call is TRBV5-1, the J call TRBJ1-6, with TRBD1 as a possible D gene (5 bases). The length of the CDR3 is 16 residues. Germline values: CDR1 SGHRS, CDR2 YFSETQ. V gave up 0 bases and J gave up 10 bases, with 17 bases separating them. The CDR3: CASSLVVSGGRSPLHF. The CDR3, as DNA: TGCGCCAGCAGCTTGGTAGTATCCGGGGGAAGATCACCCCTCCACTTT. Together with reference TRBV5-1 and TRBJ1-6, the CDR3 gives the full variable domain: KAGVTQTPRYLIKTRGQQVTLSCSPISGHRSVSWYQQTPGQGLQFLFEYFSETQRNKGNFPGRFSGRQFSNSRSEMNVSTLELGDSALYLCASSLVVSGGRSPLHFGNGTRLTVT.

This chain links TRBV7-8 with TRBJ1-2, with a possible D match to TRBD1 (5 bases). There are 15 residues in the CDR3. Trimming cost V 1 base and J 3 bases, with 12 bases left between them. The germline CDR1 and CDR2 sequences are SGHVS and FQNEAQ. The CDR3 loop is CASSLGASRDYGYTF. DNA of the CDR3: TGTGCCAGCAGCTTAGGAGCGTCCAGGGACTATGGCTACACCTTC.

The gene calls are TRBV5-1 and TRBJ1-4; 12 nucleotides agree with TRBD1. CDR1 and CDR2 (germline): SGHRS, YFSETQ. There are 15 residues in the CDR3. V dropped 4 bases and J dropped 8; count of bases not matched to a gene: 6. The CDR3 sequence: CASSQGTGGREKLFF. CDR3 coding DNA: TGCGCCAGCAGCCAGGGGACAGGGGGCAGAGAAAAACTGTTTTTT.

The rearrangement links TRBV30 to TRBJ1-5, with D perhaps TRBD1 (5 bases). This CDR3 comprises 14 residues. V was cut by 1 base and J by 6 bases, with 13 bases left in between. The germline V gene encodes CDR1 GTSNPN and CDR2 SVGIG (reference sequence). The CDR3 DNA reads as TGTGCCTGGAGTGGTGGGGGGTCAGGTCAGCCCCAGCATTTT. Residues: CAWSGGGSGQPQHF. The whole variable domain, remainder taken from reference TRBV30 and TRBJ1-5, is SQTIHQWPATLVQPVGSPLSLECTVEGTSNPNLYWYRQAAGRGLQLLFYSVGIGQISSEVPQNLSASRPQDRQFILSSKKLLLSDSGFYLCAWSGGGSGQPQHFGDGTRLSIL.

V and J are TRBV18 and TRBJ1-2, with TRBD1 identical over 8 bases. Germline V gives CDR1 KGHSH, CDR2 LQKENI. The CDR3 runs 15 residues. Unmatched junction bases numbered 10, after V lost 3 bases and J lost 7 bases. The CDR3 protein is CASSPGQGILSGYTF. CDR3 nucleotide sequence: TGTGCCAGCTCACCCGGACAGGGTATTCTAAGTGGCTACACCTTC.

J is TRBJ2-7 and V is TRBV9; 8 nucleotides align to TRBD1. Germline lookup yields CDR1 SGDLS and CDR2 YYNGEE. The CDR3 runs to 16 residues. With 1 base clipped from V and 2 bases from J, the junction kept 8 bases outside the gene matches. The CDR3 protein is CASSVTTGGTAYEQYF. Written as DNA, the CDR3 is TGTGCCAGCAGCGTAACTACAGGGGGGACAGCCTACGAGCAGTACTTC.

The chain recombines TRBV15 with TRBJ2-7, with D possibly TRBD2 on 6 matching bases. The CDR3 is 15 amino acids. The germline V gene encodes CDR1 LNHNV and CDR2 YYDKDF (reference sequence). Trimming removed 3 bases from V and 3 bases from J, with 15 bases in between. CDR3 sequence: CATSRDRGLSYEQYF. The CDR3 DNA reads TGTGCCACCAGCAGGGACCGGGGACTGAGCTACGAGCAGTACTTC.